This TCR beta chain was recovered during a study of T cells in pancreatic ductal adenocarcinoma. Worth noting for this clone: Antigen: not known.

Generated by immunoSEQ multiplex PCR, the TCRdb table keeps only in-frame clones and is missing some. The table includes around 100,000 clones, 90% to 95% detected once. Study findings and constraints: Comparisons of tumor and blood clonality may show falsely lower tumor diversity. Tumor and blood clonality did not differ significantly, about 0.112 versus 0.072.

The selected patients with pancreatic ductal adenocarcinoma had surgery but no neoadjuvant therapy. The CDR3 is 13 amino acids. The V gene lost 2 bases and the J gene lost 6 bases, with 9 bases spanning the gap. In germline, CDR1 is MNHEY, CDR2 SMNVEV (reference sequence). The source of this sequence is a human donor with pancreatic ductal adenocarcinoma. V and J are TRBV27 and TRBJ2-3, with D unresolved. The sequenced material came from PBMCs. CDR3 in amino acids: CASSLNSRDTQYF. Here the CDR3 DNA reads TGTGCCAGCAGTTTAAACAGTAGGGATACGCAGTATTTT.